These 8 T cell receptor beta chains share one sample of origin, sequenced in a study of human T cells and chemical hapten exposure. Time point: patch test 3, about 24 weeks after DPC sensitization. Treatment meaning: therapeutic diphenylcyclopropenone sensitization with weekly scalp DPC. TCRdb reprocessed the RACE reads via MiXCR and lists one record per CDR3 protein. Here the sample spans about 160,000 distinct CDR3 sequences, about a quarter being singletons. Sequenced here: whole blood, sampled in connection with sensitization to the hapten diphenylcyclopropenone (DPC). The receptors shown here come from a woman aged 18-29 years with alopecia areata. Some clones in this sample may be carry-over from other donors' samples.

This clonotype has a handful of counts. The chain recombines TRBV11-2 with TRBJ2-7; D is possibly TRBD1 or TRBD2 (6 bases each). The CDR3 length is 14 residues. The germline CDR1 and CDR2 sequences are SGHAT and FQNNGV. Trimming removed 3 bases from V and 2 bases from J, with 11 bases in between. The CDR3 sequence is CASSFYGGPYEQYF. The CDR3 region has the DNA TGTGCCAGCAGCTTTTACGGGGGCCCCTACGAGCAGTACTTC.

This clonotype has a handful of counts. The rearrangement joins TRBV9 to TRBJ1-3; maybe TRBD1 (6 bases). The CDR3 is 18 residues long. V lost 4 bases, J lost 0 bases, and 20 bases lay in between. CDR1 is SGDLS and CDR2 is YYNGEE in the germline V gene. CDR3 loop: CASSPFSGTTTSGNTIYF. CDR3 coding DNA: TGTGCCAGCAGCCCCTTTAGCGGGACAACTACCTCTGGAAACACCATATATTTT.

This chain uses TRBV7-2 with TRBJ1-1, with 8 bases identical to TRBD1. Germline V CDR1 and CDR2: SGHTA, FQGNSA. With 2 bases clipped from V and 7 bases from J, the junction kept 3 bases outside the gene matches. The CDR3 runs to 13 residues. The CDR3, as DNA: TGTGCCAGCAGCTTATTACAGGGGGTTGAAGCTTTCTTT. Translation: CASSLLQGVEAFF.

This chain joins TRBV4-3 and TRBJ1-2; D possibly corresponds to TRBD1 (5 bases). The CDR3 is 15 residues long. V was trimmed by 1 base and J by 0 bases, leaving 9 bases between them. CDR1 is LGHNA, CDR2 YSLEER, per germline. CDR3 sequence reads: CASSQAGISNYGYTF. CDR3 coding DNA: TGCGCCAGCAGCCAAGCAGGGATATCTAACTATGGCTACACCTTC.

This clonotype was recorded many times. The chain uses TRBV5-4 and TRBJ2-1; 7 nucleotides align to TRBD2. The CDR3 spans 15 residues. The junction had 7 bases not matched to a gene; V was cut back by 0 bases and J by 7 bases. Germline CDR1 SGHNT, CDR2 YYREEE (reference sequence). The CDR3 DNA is TGTGCCAGCAGCTTGGTTGCGGGGGAGTTTAATGAGCAGTTCTTC. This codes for CASSLVAGEFNEQFF.

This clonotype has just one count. CDR3 sequence reads: CAISEGTSGDTQYF. DNA of the CDR3: TGTGCCATCAGTGAGGGTACATCGGGAGATACGCAGTATTTT. The chain uses TRBV10-3 and TRBJ2-3; D remains ambiguous. This CDR3 is 14 amino acids long. The germline V gene encodes CDR1 ENHRY and CDR2 SYGVKD. V lost 2 bases, J lost 5 bases, and 11 bases lay in between.

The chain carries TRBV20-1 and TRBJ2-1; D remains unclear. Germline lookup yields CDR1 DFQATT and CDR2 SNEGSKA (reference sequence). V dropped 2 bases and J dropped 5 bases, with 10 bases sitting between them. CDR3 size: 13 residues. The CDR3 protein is CSARRRQNNEQFF. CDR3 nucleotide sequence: TGCAGTGCTAGACGCCGTCAGAACAATGAGCAGTTCTTC.

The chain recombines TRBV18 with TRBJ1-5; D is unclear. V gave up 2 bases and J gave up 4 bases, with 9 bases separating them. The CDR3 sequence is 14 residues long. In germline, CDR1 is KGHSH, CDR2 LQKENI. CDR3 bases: TGTGCCAGCTCACCAAAAGCGGGGAATCAGCCCCAGCATTTT. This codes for CASSPKAGNQPQHF.